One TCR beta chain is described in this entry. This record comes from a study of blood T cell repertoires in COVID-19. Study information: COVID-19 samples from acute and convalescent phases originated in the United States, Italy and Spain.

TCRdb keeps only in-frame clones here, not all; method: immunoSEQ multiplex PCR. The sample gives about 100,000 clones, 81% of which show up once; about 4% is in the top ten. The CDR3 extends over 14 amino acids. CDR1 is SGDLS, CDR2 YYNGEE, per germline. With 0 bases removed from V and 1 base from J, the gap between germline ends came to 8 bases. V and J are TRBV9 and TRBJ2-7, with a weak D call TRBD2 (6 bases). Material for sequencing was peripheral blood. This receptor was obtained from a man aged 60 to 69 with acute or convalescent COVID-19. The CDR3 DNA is TGTGCCAGCAGCGTAGAGGCGGGGTCCTACGAGCAGTACTTC. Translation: CASSVEAGSYEQYF.